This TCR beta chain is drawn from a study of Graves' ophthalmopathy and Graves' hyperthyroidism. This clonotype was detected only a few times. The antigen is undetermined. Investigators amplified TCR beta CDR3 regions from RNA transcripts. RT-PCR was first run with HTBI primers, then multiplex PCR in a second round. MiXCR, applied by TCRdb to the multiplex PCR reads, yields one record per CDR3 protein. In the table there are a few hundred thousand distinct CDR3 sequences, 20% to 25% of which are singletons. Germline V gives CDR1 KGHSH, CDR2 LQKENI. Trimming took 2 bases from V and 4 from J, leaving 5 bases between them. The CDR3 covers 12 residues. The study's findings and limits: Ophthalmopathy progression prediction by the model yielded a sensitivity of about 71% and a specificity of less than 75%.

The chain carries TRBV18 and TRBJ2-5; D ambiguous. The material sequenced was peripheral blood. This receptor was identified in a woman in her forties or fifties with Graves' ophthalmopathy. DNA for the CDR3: TGTGCCAGCTCACCATATGGAGAGACCCAGTACTTC. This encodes CASSPYGETQYF.